A selection of T cell receptor beta chains follows, all from one sample in a study of control samples from healthy donors and cancer patients. Repertoires were generated with immunoSEQ multiplex PCR, while TCRdb's copy carries only in-frame clones and drops some. The table has roughly 190,000 clones, 90% to 95% seen once. The sample was blood. These receptors all stem from a man aged 25-45 years in good health. CDR3s include the opening cysteine and the closing phenylalanine or tryptophan. D genes are given only for firm matches. The size field is filled for only some rows; it gives once, few, many or a size class.

J gene,V gene,D gene,clone size,CDR3 protein,CDR3 DNA
TRBJ2-1,TRBV7-9,-,-,CASSPTWRGQNEQFF,TGTGCCAGCAGCCCAACTTGGCGGGGGCAAAATGAGCAGTTCTTC
TRBJ1-1,TRBV9,-,-,CASSVGGLLNTEAFF,TGTGCCAGCAGCGTAGGAGGTCTCCTGAACACTGAAGCTTTCTTT
TRBJ1-1,TRBV9,-,-,CASSDSGTENTEAFF,TGTGCCAGCAGCGATTCCGGGACGGAGAACACTGAAGCTTTCTTT
TRBJ1-6,TRBV27,-,-,CASSWGGRDSPLHF,TGTGCCAGCAGTTGGGGCGGGCGCGATTCACCCCTCCACTTT
TRBJ2-5,TRBV2,-,-,CASSDLGGPRETQYF,TGTGCCAGCAGTGATTTGGGGGGCCCGAGAGAGACCCAGTACTTC
TRBJ1-2,TRBV30,TRBD1,few,CAWTTGENYGYTF,TGTGCCTGGACCACAGGGGAGAACTATGGCTACACCTTC
TRBJ2-7,TRBV13,-,-,CASSLASGTLERYF,TGTGCCAGCAGCTTAGCGTCCGGGACCCTGGAACGGTACTTC
TRBJ2-7,TRBV2,-,-,CASSGEVSRQPYEQYF,TGTGCCAGCAGTGGGGAGGTTTCGAGGCAGCCCTACGAGCAGTACTTC
TRBJ1-6,TRBV25-1,-,-,CASGREGNSPLHF,TGTGCCAGCGGGAGAGAGGGGAATTCACCCCTCCACTTT
TRBJ2-3,TRBV7-2,-,-,CASSPAGTQYF,TGTGCCAGCAGCCCCGCCGGTACGCAGTATTTT
TRBJ1-4,TRBV5-6,TRBD1,-,CASSKGTGDPNEKLFF,TGTGCCAGCAGCAAAGGGACAGGGGATCCGAATGAAAAACTGTTTTTT
TRBJ1-2,TRBV4-1,-,once,CASSQVVQDTRNGYTF,TGCGCCAGCAGCCAAGTCGTCCAGGATACACGCAATGGCTACACCTTC
TRBJ2-3,TRBV10-2,-,-,CASSESILSSTDTQYF,TGCGCCAGCAGTGAGTCGATCCTGTCTAGCACAGATACGCAGTATTTT
TRBJ1-6,TRBV11-1,-,-,CASSFTGLRPLHF,TGTGCCAGCAGTTTCACAGGGCTTCGACCCCTCCACTTT
TRBJ2-7,TRBV18,-,-,CASSPPGWGIYEQYF,TGTGCCAGCTCACCACCGGGGTGGGGGATCTACGAGCAGTACTTC
TRBJ2-2,TRBV5-4,-,-,CASSARLKVDTGELFF,TGTGCCAGCAGCGCGCGGCTTAAGGTAGACACCGGGGAGCTGTTTTTT
TRBJ2-7,TRBV3-1/TRBV3-2,TRBD2,once,CASSQALAGAYEQYF,TGTGCCAGCAGCCAAGCACTAGCGGGGGCCTACGAGCAGTACTTC
TRBJ2-5,TRBV10-2,TRBD1,-,CASGEQGPETQYF,TGCGCCAGCGGCGAACAGGGGCCAGAGACCCAGTACTTC
TRBJ1-1,TRBV18,-,-,CASSPPSGRGRTEAFF,TGTGCCAGCTCACCCCCCTCAGGGAGGGGACGGACTGAAGCTTTCTTT
TRBJ2-1,TRBV9,TRBD2,-,CASSVRGAPYNEQFF,TGTGCCAGCAGCGTGCGGGGGGCTCCCTACAATGAGCAGTTCTTC
TRBJ2-7,TRBV11-2,-,few,CASSPPRAGEQYF,TGTGCCAGCAGTCCGCCCAGGGCGGGAGAGCAGTACTTC
TRBJ2-1,TRBV11-3,-,-,CASSPSFYNEQFF,TGTGCCAGCAGCCCAAGCTTCTACAATGAGCAGTTCTTC
TRBJ2-4,TRBV18,TRBD1,-,CASSPRQGINIQYF,TGTGCCAGCTCACCTCGACAGGGTATAAACATTCAGTACTTC
TRBJ1-4,TRBV6-5,-,-,CASSYSALATNEKLFF,TGTGCCAGCAGTTACTCGGCCCTTGCAACTAATGAAAAACTGTTTTTT
TRBJ1-5,TRBV19,-,-,CASRLVSGNGNQPQHF,TGTGCCAGTAGACTAGTCTCCGGGAATGGCAATCAGCCCCAGCATTTT
TRBJ1-5,TRBV6-5,TRBD1,-,CASSYPGRGLQPQHF,TGTGCCAGCAGTTACCCGGGCAGGGGGCTGCAGCCCCAGCATTTT
TRBJ2-4,TRBV5-5,-,-,CASSLEGHDVAKNIQYF,TGTGCCAGCAGCTTGGAAGGACATGACGTAGCCAAAAACATTCAGTACTTC
TRBJ1-5,TRBV15,-,-,CATSKGIITGEQPQHF,TGTGCCACCAGCAAAGGAATAATTACGGGGGAACAGCCCCAGCATTTT